A single sample gave rise to the 27 T cell receptor beta chains below, sequenced in a study of pediatric ulcerative colitis. Sequencing used immunoSEQ multiplex PCR; TCRdb keeps in-frame clones, though not all of them. Here the sample spans about 64,000 clones, roughly 90% being singletons. What was sequenced was blood. These receptors originate from a boy between 10 and 17 years old with severe ulcerative colitis.

The chain joins TRBV10-3 to TRBJ2-7; 8 nucleotides agree with TRBD2. The trim removed 3 bases at V and 7 bases at J, leaving 11 bases unmatched. Germline V lookup: CDR1 ENHRY, CDR2 SYGVKD. The CDR3 loop spans 15 amino acids. The CDR3 sequence: CAISDPGGGSGEQYF. In DNA form, the CDR3 reads TGTGCCATCAGTGACCCAGGCGGGGGGTCTGGAGAGCAGTACTTC.

The chain has TRBV2 and TRBJ1-1, with unresolved D. The CDR3 totals 15 residues. Germline V gives CDR1 SNHLY, CDR2 FYNNEI. Trimming took 1 base from V and 8 from J, leaving 17 bases between them. CDR3 sequence reads: CASSEELGSDLEAFF. In nucleotides, the CDR3 is TGTGCCAGCAGTGAAGAGTTGGGGTCGGACCTGGAAGCTTTCTTT.

The chain employs TRBV27 and TRBJ2-7; D may be TRBD1 or TRBD2 (5 bases each). CDR3 length: 14 amino acids. Germline CDR1 and CDR2: MNHEY and SMNVEV (reference sequence). Trimming took off 7 bases at V and 0 bases at J, with 13 bases between the two ends. This CDR3 reads CASTPWGSSYEQYF. CDR3 bases: TGTGCCAGCACCCCCTGGGGGAGCTCCTACGAGCAGTACTTC.

This clone was seen a handful of times. This chain uses TRBV6-6 with TRBJ2-2; TRBD2 matches at 7 bases. Germline trimming cut 0 bases from V and 7 bases from J; bases unmatched to any gene: 8. Germline V lookup: CDR1 MNHNY, CDR2 SVGAGI (reference sequence). The CDR3 length is 16 residues. CDR3 protein: CASSYSGRGRVGELFF. The DNA for the CDR3 is TGTGCCAGCAGTTACTCGGGGAGGGGTCGTGTCGGGGAGCTGTTTTTT.

J is TRBJ2-5 and V is TRBV5-4; TRBD2 aligns across 11 bases. There are 16 residues in the CDR3. Germline CDR1 is SGHNT and CDR2 is YYREEE (reference sequence). Losses at the gene ends were 4 bases for V and 6 bases for J; bases not matched to a gene: 11. The CDR3 region is CASSTGLAEGGQTQYF. The CDR3 region has the DNA TGTGCCAGCAGCACGGGACTAGCGGAGGGCGGGCAGACCCAGTACTTC.

This chain uses TRBV15 with TRBJ2-3; TRBD2 agrees at 10 bases. The ends lost 0 bases at V and 2 bases at J; junction bases unmatched: 5. This CDR3 is 17 amino acids long. The germline gives CDR1 LNHNV, CDR2 YYDKDF (reference sequence). The CDR3 coding sequence is TGTGCCACCAGCAGAGATGGAACTAGCGGGGCCACAGATACGCAGTATTTT. It yields the protein CATSRDGTSGATDTQYF.

The chain combines TRBV7-9 with TRBJ2-5, with D possibly TRBD2 on 6 matching bases. The ends were cut back, 2 bases at V and 2 bases at J, with 18 bases in the middle. Germline V gene sequence: CDR1 SEHNR, CDR2 FQNEAQ (reference sequence). This CDR3 is built from 17 residues. The CDR3 spells CASSLPRLGGRQETQYF. CDR3 bases: TGTGCCAGCAGCTTACCGCGACTGGGGGGTAGGCAAGAGACCCAGTACTTC.

The CDR3 nucleotides read TGTGCCAGCAGTTACTTGGGGAAGGATGGCTACACCTTC. Its translation: CASSYLGKDGYTF. V gene TRBV6-5 combines with J gene TRBJ1-2; D gene uncertain. From germline, CDR1 is MNHEY and CDR2 SVGAGI. The CDR3 contains 13 residues. Trimming removed 1 base at V and 6 bases at J, with 9 bases between.

The CDR3 DNA reads TGTGCCAGCAGTGCCAGGGGGGAAACTGAAGCTTTCTTT. This sequence encodes CASSARGETEAFF. This chain connects TRBV6-1 to TRBJ1-1; the match to TRBD1 covers 7 bases. V gave up 4 bases and J gave up 5 bases; unmatched junction bases: 4. The CDR3 contains 13 residues. CDR1 is MNHNS and CDR2 is SASEGT in the germline V gene.

J is TRBJ2-1 and V is TRBV4-3, with D maybe TRBD2 (5 bases). Germline CDR1 LGHNA, CDR2 YSLEER. V lost 1 base, J lost 3 bases, and 10 bases lay in between. CDR3 length: 15 amino acids. In nucleotides, the CDR3 is TGCGCCAGCAGCCAAGCGCGGGCCCGCTACAATGAGCAGTTCTTC. Translating gives CASSQARARYNEQFF.

The chain recombines TRBV19 with TRBJ1-1; perhaps TRBD1 as D (5 bases). V dropped 3 bases and J dropped 1 base, with 12 bases sitting between them. Germline V gene lookup returns CDR1 LNHDA and CDR2 SQIVND (reference sequence). This CDR3 has 15 residues. CDR3 nucleotides: TGTGCCAGTAGTATCGTAGGGGATGGGAACACTGAAGCTTTCTTT. It translates to CASSIVGDGNTEAFF.

The chain links TRBV5-6 to TRBJ2-7; no firm D call. The CDR3 contains 16 residues. The V and J ends lost 0 bases and 3 bases respectively, with 16 bases between them. CDR1 and CDR2 (germline): SGHDT, YYEEEE. CDR3 residues: CASSLAYSPNYYEQYF. CDR3 sequence (DNA): TGTGCCAGCAGCTTGGCCTATTCACCGAACTACTACGAGCAGTACTTC.

The chain combines TRBV7-2 with TRBJ2-5, with 11 bases identical to TRBD2. Germline CDR1 and CDR2: SGHTA and FQGNSA. This CDR3 comprises 15 residues. J was trimmed by 1 base and V by 4 bases; bases with no gene match: 2. CDR3 bases: TGTGCCAGCAGCTCCGGGACTAGCGGCCAAGAGACCCAGTACTTC. It codes for CASSSGTSGQETQYF.

This clone was observed once. This chain connects TRBV30 to TRBJ2-3; D remains ambiguous. V lost 3 bases to trimming and J lost 4 bases, with 5 bases between them. The CDR3 loop spans 11 amino acids. Germline V lookup: CDR1 GTSNPN, CDR2 SVGIG (reference sequence). The CDR3 DNA reads TGTGCCTGGAGGGCAGCAGATACGCAGTATTTT. This encodes CAWRAADTQYF.

V gene TRBV7-5 combines with J gene TRBJ2-5; the D call TRBD2 from the table was never checked on the DNA. TRBV7-5 is given as a pseudogene. The CDR3 sequence is 16 residues long. The CDR3, as DNA: TGTGCCAGAAGCGCGAACGGGACTAGCGGGAAAGAGACCCAGTACTTC. This gives the protein CARSANGTSGKETQYF.

This clone has only one observation. This chain uses TRBV19 with TRBJ2-6; 7 positions agree with TRBD1. V shed 5 bases and J 0 bases; nucleotides not matched to a gene: 10. From germline, CDR1 is LNHDA and CDR2 SQIVND (reference sequence). The length of the CDR3 is 18 residues. This CDR3 reads CASSHIRDSSSGANVLTF. The CDR3, as DNA: TGTGCCAGTAGTCACATACGGGACAGTAGCTCTGGGGCCAACGTCCTGACTTTC.

This clone was observed a single time. The V and J genes are TRBV2 and TRBJ2-5; TRBD2 is a possible D gene (6 bases). Trimming removed 8 bases from V and 1 base from J, with 11 bases in between. This CDR3 has 13 residues. CDR1 SNHLY and CDR2 FYNNEI come from the germline V gene. The CDR3 is CASGGDLQETQYF. The CDR3 nucleotides read TGTGCCAGCGGCGGGGACCTCCAAGAGACCCAGTACTTC.

The chain's CDR3 is CASSPLTTRSQSNEQFF. CDR3 DNA: TGTGCCAGCAGTCCCCTAACGACTAGGAGCCAATCTAATGAGCAGTTCTTC. This chain uses TRBV27 with TRBJ2-1, with TRBD2 as a possible D gene (6 bases). V was cut by 5 bases and J by 7 bases, with 24 bases left in between. CDR3 length: 17 residues. CDR1 is MNHEY, CDR2 SMNVEV, per germline (reference sequence).

The CDR3 region is CASSSRLAGLSYEQYF. CDR3 nucleotide sequence: TGTGCCAGCAGTTCACGGCTAGCGGGACTCTCCTACGAGCAGTACTTC. The chain couples TRBV27 to TRBJ2-7; 9 nucleotides line up with TRBD2. The ends lost 4 bases at V and 0 bases at J; junction bases unmatched: 7. CDR3 length: 16 residues. CDR1 and CDR2 (germline): MNHEY, SMNVEV (reference sequence).

This chain uses TRBV29-1 with TRBJ2-5; 8 bases are shared with TRBD1. There are 15 residues in the CDR3. The germline gives CDR1 SQVTM, CDR2 ANQGSEA. V dropped 4 bases and J dropped 5; count of bases not matched to a gene: 12. CDR3 coding DNA: TGCAGCGTTGTGCTTGAACAGGGGGTAGGGGAGACCCAGTACTTC. This translates into CSVVLEQGVGETQYF.

This clone is a singleton in its sample. V is TRBV6-4 and J is TRBJ2-3; 11 bases fit TRBD2. This CDR3 has 14 residues. V lost 3 bases to trimming and J lost 4 bases; unmatched junction nucleotides: 0. Germline lookup yields CDR1 MRHNA and CDR2 SNTAGT. The CDR3 DNA follows: TGTGCCAGCAGTGAACTAGCGGGAGCAGATACGCAGTATTTT. Protein sequence: CASSELAGADTQYF.

The rearrangement joins TRBV5-1 to TRBJ2-1; 11 bases fit TRBD2. The CDR3 sequence is 16 residues long. Looked up from germline, CDR1 is SGHRS and CDR2 is YFSETQ. J was trimmed by 9 bases and V by 2 bases; bases with no gene match: 10. Here the CDR3 DNA reads TGCGCCAGCAGCTTTGGTTGGACTAGCGGGTATATTGAGCAGTTCTTC. The encoded protein is CASSFGWTSGYIEQFF.

V gene TRBV6-5 combines with J gene TRBJ1-1, with a tentative D call TRBD1 (5 bases). Germline lookup yields CDR1 MNHEY and CDR2 SVGAGI. With 2 bases removed from V and 2 bases from J, the gap between germline ends came to 15 bases. The CDR3 consists of 16 residues. This CDR3 is CASSYGGAEINTEAFF. CDR3 bases: TGTGCCAGCAGTTACGGAGGGGCAGAAATTAACACTGAAGCTTTCTTT.

The rearrangement links TRBV19 to TRBJ2-7; D possibly corresponds to TRBD1 (6 bases). The CDR3 contains 12 residues. The V gene lost 11 bases and the J gene lost 6 bases, with 17 bases spanning the gap. Germline-derived CDR1 and CDR2 are LNHDA and SQIVND (reference sequence). CDR3 sequence: CAVRGTGLEQYF. DNA of the CDR3: TGTGCCGTCCGTGGCACAGGGCTCGAGCAGTACTTC.

The V gene is TRBV4-3, the J gene TRBJ2-7; D unresolved. The germline CDR1 and CDR2 sequences are LGHNA and YSLEER. The CDR3 totals 14 residues. The ends were cut back, 0 bases at V and 3 bases at J, with 9 bases in the middle. The CDR3 region is CASSQDRGLYEQYF. CDR3 sequence (DNA): TGCGCCAGCAGCCAAGATCGAGGCCTCTACGAGCAGTACTTC.

This sequence joins TRBV27 and TRBJ1-2; TRBD1 aligns across 11 bases. The V and J ends lost 3 bases and 4 bases, in that order; junction bases with no gene match: 10. This CDR3 comprises 17 residues. Per germline, CDR1 MNHEY and CDR2 SMNVEV (reference sequence). The CDR3 DNA reads TGTGCCAGCAGTTTGGGAACCGGGACAGGGGGGAGCTATGGCTACACCTTC. Translated, it gives CASSLGTGTGGSYGYTF.

This sequence joins TRBV9 and TRBJ1-1, with D perhaps TRBD1 (6 bases). The germline V gene has CDR1 SGDLS and CDR2 YYNGEE. This CDR3 spans 16 amino acids. V lost 6 bases and J 1 base, leaving 19 bases between the germline ends. The CDR3, as DNA: TGTGCCAGCAAAGAGGGCGAAGGGGGTAGGAACACTGAAGCTTTCTTT. Encoded protein: CASKEGEGGRNTEAFF. The full variable domain, with the rest looked up from reference TRBV9 and TRBJ1-1, is DSGVTQTPKHLITATGQRVTLRCSPRSGDLSVYWYQQSLDQGLQFLIQYYNGEERAKGNILERFSAQQFPDLHSELNLSSLELGDSALYFCASKEGEGGRNTEAFFGQGTRLTVV.